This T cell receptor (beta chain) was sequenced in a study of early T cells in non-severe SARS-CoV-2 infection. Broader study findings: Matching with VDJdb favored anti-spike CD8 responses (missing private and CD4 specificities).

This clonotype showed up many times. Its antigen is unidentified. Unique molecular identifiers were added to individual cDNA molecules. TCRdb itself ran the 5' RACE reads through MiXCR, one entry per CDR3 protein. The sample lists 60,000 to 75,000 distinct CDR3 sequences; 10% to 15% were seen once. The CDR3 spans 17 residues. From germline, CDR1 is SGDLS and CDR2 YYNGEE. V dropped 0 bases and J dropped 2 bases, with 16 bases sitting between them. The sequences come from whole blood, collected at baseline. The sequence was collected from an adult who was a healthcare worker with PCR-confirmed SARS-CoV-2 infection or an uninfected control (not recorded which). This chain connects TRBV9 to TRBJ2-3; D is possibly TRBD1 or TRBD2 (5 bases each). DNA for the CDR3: TGTGCCAGCAGCGTAGAGGTGGGGGATAGCCACACAGATACGCAGTATTTT. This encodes CASSVEVGDSHTDTQYF.